This T cell receptor beta chain stems from a study of T cell responses to AZD1222 COVID-19 vaccine. Study background: Second doses at about 4 or about 12 weeks were pooled. Whole-study findings and limits: Seropositive status at baseline applied to only 6 or 7 AZD1222 recipients. With dominance at 160-218 and 743-854, vaccine-associated CD4 TCRs spanned spike. Donors were largely white British and mainly female; clonal diversity was possibly underestimated.

Only in-frame clones appear in the TCRdb table, and some are missing; sequencing was by immunoSEQ multiplex PCR. This table holds 100,000 to 150,000 clones, roughly 91% found once. About this clone: The target antigen is unknown.

This CDR3 has 13 residues. The J segment lost 8 bases and the V segment lost 4 bases, leaving 4 bases of the junction unmatched. The genes are TRBV12-3 or TRBV12-4 and TRBJ1-2; 10 bases line up with TRBD1. The receptor's source is an adult in good health. This material consisted of peripheral blood, taken on day 0 of AZD1222 vaccination. The CDR3 DNA reads TGTGCCAGCAGTTATGGGACAGGGGACGGCTACACCTTC. As protein: CASSYGTGDGYTF.